These 14 T cell receptor beta chains came from one sample sequenced in a study of sequential checkpoint blockade in melanoma. Specified treatment: randomized to nivolumab then ipilimumab (arm A) or the reverse (arm B). TCRdb keeps only in-frame clones here, not all; method: immunoSEQ multiplex PCR. The sample lists several thousand clones; roughly three fifths were seen once. Sequenced material: CD8+ T cells sorted from blood (inferred from file names), taken from a patient given nivolumab and ipilimumab in sequence. The receptors here all came from a human donor with melanoma.

This sequence joins TRBV13 and TRBJ1-6; 8 bases are a match to TRBD1. Germline assignment: CDR1 PRHDT and CDR2 FYEKMQ (reference sequence). V shed 5 bases and J 7 bases; nucleotides not matched to a gene: 4. The CDR3 runs 14 residues. CDR3 nucleotides: TGTGCCAGCAGCACACGACAGGGGAATTCACCCCTCCACTTT. Encoded protein: CASSTRQGNSPLHF.

This sequence joins TRBV27 and TRBJ1-2, with 11 bases that match TRBD1. This CDR3 comprises 15 residues. CDR1 and CDR2 from the germline V gene are MNHEY and SMNVEV (reference sequence). With V trimmed by 5 bases and J by 5 bases, 7 bases remained unmatched. DNA of the CDR3: TGTGCCAGCAGTATTGGGACAGGGGGGTCATATGGCTACACCTTC. Its translation is CASSIGTGGSYGYTF.

The chain carries TRBV25-1 and TRBJ1-2, with D perhaps TRBD1 (5 bases). This CDR3 is built from 17 residues. Germline values: CDR1 MGHDK, CDR2 SYGVNS. Trimming took off 10 bases at V and 5 bases at J, with 29 bases between the two ends. The CDR3 bases are TGTGCCACAGCAGGCCCAAGGGGAGGAGCCCTAGAGTATGGCTACACCTTC. Translated, it gives CATAGPRGGALEYGYTF.

CDR3 sequence: CASRPPGEHLNEKLFF. The DNA of the CDR3 is TGTGCCAGCAGACCCCCGGGGGAGCACCTTAATGAAAAACTGTTTTTT. The chain has TRBV6-6 and TRBJ1-4; TRBD1 is a possible D gene (5 bases). Germline V gene data show CDR1 as MNHNY and CDR2 as SVGAGI (reference sequence). The V end was cut by 6 bases, the J end by 4 bases, with 18 bases between. CDR3 size: 16 residues.

The chain carries TRBV11-2 and TRBJ1-6; D gene uncertain. Trimming shortened V by 2 bases and J by 2 bases, and 13 bases separated the two germline ends. The germline V gene has CDR1 SGHAT and CDR2 FQNNGV. CDR3 length: 17 residues. The CDR3 DNA is TGTGCCAGCAGCTTAAGGTTGAGGGAACCCTATAATTCACCCCTCCACTTT. Protein product: CASSLRLREPYNSPLHF.

This clone was counted only a few times. V usage is TRBV9 and J usage is TRBJ2-7; possible D gene TRBD2, 6 bases. Germline assignment: CDR1 SGDLS and CDR2 YYNGEE. V was pared by 0 bases and J by 4 bases, with 8 bases between. The CDR3 is made up of 13 amino acids. The CDR3 here is CASSVEAGYEQYF. As DNA, the CDR3 is TGTGCCAGCAGCGTAGAAGCGGGTTACGAGCAGTACTTC.

This clone was observed a handful of times. The chain combines TRBV28 with TRBJ2-7, with D maybe TRBD1 (6 bases). CDR3 length: 15 amino acids. Germline V gives CDR1 MDHEN, CDR2 SYDVKM. V lost 7 bases and J lost 2, with 18 bases in between. The CDR3 reads CASTKTGQQPYEQYF. CDR3 coding DNA: TGTGCCAGCACCAAAACAGGGCAACAACCCTACGAGCAGTACTTC.

This clone was found a few times. V and J are TRBV4-1 and TRBJ2-7; D not certain. Trimming took off 1 base at V and 2 bases at J, with 9 bases between the two ends. This CDR3 is built from 14 residues. Germline lookup yields CDR1 MGHRA and CDR2 YSYEKL. CDR3 protein: CASSQGPGTYEQYF. As DNA, the CDR3 is TGCGCCAGCAGCCAAGGACCAGGAACCTACGAGCAGTACTTC.

The J gene is TRBJ2-5, the V gene TRBV9; 10 bases agree with TRBD1. The DNA end is a closer match to TRBJ2-7, so the J assignment may be wrong. CDR3 length: 18 amino acids. CDR1 SGDLS and CDR2 YYNGEE come from the germline V gene. The CDR3 DNA follows: TGTGCCAGCAGCGTAGGGGACAGGGGCAGCGGTACATCCTACGAGCAGTACTTC. Translating gives CASSVGDRGSGTSYEQYF.

This clone was counted once. The chain combines TRBV4-2 with TRBJ2-7, with a weak D call TRBD2 (5 bases). CDR1 is LGHNA, CDR2 YNFKEQ, per germline. This CDR3 has 16 residues. The V end lost 1 base, the J end lost 2 bases, and 15 bases lay between the germline ends. The CDR3 nucleotides read TGTGCCAGCAGCCAAGCCGGTACTAGGATTCCCTACGAGCAGTACTTC. This encodes CASSQAGTRIPYEQYF.

This clone has a handful of counts. The rearrangement links TRBV7-9 to TRBJ1-4; no reliable D call. CDR3 length: 10 amino acids. From germline, CDR1 is SEHNR and CDR2 FQNEAQ (reference sequence). V was pared by 8 bases and J by 13 bases, with 11 bases between. The CDR3 region is CASGEAVLFF. CDR3 nucleotide sequence: TGTGCCAGCGGCGAGGCTGTACTGTTTTTT. Full variable domain (remainder filled in from reference TRBV7-9 and TRBJ1-4): DTGVSQNPRHKITKRGQNVTFRCDPISEHNRLYWYRQTLGQGPEFLTYFQNEAQLEKSRLLSDRFSAERPKGSFSTLEIQRTEQGDSAMYLCASGEAVLFFGSGTQLSVL.

The chain employs TRBV18 and TRBJ2-7, with D perhaps matching TRBD2 (5 bases). CDR3 length: 12 residues. CDR1 is KGHSH and CDR2 is LQKENI in the germline V gene. Trimming took 1 base from V and 4 from J, leaving 5 bases between them. This chain's CDR3 is CASSPRGYEQYF. The CDR3 DNA sequence: TGTGCCAGCTCACCACGAGGGTACGAGCAGTACTTC.

This sequence joins TRBV29-1 and TRBJ1-1, with 12 positions matching TRBD1. V gave up 6 bases and J gave up 5 bases; unmatched junction bases: 7. The CDR3 is 14 amino acids. Germline V gene lookup returns CDR1 SQVTM and CDR2 ANQGSEA. The CDR3 region is CSVWDRGRLTEAFF. CDR3 nucleotide sequence: TGCAGCGTCTGGGACAGGGGGCGGTTGACTGAAGCTTTCTTT.

The J gene is TRBJ1-1, the V gene TRBV11-2; 7 positions agree with TRBD1. V lost 4 bases, J lost 6 bases, and 11 bases stayed unmatched. CDR1 SGHAT and CDR2 FQNNGV come from the germline V gene. The CDR3 sequence is 15 residues long. In DNA form, the CDR3 reads TGTGCCAGCAGCTCCGCTCCGAGACAGGGCGCTGAAGCTTTCTTT. Translation: CASSSAPRQGAEAFF.